This T cell receptor beta chain emerged from a study of T cells after yellow fever vaccination. Only a few counts were recorded for this clonotype. TCRdb reanalysed the 5' RACE reads using MiXCR and keeps one entry per CDR3 protein. In the table there are 450,000 to 600,000 distinct CDR3 sequences, roughly 17% of which are singletons. The CDR3 runs 15 residues. Germline CDR1 is SGHTA and CDR2 is FQGNSA. The V gene end was trimmed by 1 base and the J gene end by 2 bases; junction bases not matched to a gene: 5. This sequence was found in a man in his late teens or twenties who received the YFV17D yellow fever vaccine. The source was PBMCs, collected 5 days after the first yellow fever vaccination. This rearrangement joins TRBV7-2 to TRBJ2-7, with TRBD2 matching over 7 bases. Here the CDR3 reads CASSLVPGLPYEQYF. The CDR3 coding sequence is TGTGCCAGCAGCTTAGTTCCGGGACTACCCTACGAGCAGTACTTC. Variable domain in full (rest from reference TRBV7-2 and TRBJ2-7): GAGVSQSPSNKVTEKGKDVELRCDPISGHTALYWYRQSLGQGLEFLIYFQGNSAPDKSGLPSDRFSAERTGGSVSTLTIQRTQQEDSAVYLCASSLVPGLPYEQYFGPGTRLTVT.